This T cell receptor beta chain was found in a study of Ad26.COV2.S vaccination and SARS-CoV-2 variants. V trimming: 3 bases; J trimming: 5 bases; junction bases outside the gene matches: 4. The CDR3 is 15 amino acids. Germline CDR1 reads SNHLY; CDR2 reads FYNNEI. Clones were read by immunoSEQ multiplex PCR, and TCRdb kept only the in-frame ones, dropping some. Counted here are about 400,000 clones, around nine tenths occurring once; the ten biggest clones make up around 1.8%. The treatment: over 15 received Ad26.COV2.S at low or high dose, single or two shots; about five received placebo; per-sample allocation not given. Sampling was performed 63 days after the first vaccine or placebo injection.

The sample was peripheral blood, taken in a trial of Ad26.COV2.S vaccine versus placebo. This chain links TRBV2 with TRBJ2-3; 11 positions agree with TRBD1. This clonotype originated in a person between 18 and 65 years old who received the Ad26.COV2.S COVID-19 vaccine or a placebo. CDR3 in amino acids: CASSEDRGPEDTQYF. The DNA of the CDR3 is TGTGCCAGCAGTGAGGACAGGGGGCCTGAAGATACGCAGTATTTT.